Below are 19 T cell receptor beta chains sequenced from a single sample in a study of graft-versus-host responses after intestinal transplantation. Some clones are missing from TCRdb's copy, which holds only in-frame ones; the method was immunoSEQ multiplex PCR. Among 80,000 to 95,000 clones listed, about 88% were seen once. Their target antigens are unknown. The sequences come from unstimulated CD4+ T cells sorted from spleen or lymph node cells, collected before transplant. These receptors came from a human donor who was the organ donor for an intestinal transplant.

This rearrangement joins TRBV2 to TRBJ2-1, with TRBD2 identical over 9 bases. This CDR3 spans 16 amino acids. The J segment lost 3 bases and the V segment lost 2 bases, leaving 5 bases of the junction unmatched. Germline assignment: CDR1 SNHLY and CDR2 FYNNEI. The CDR3 region is CASSELWTSDYNEQFF. The CDR3 DNA sequence: TGTGCCAGCAGTGAACTTTGGACTAGCGACTACAATGAGCAGTTCTTC. Together with reference TRBV2 and TRBJ2-1, the CDR3 gives the full variable domain: EPEVTQTPSHQVTQMGQEVILRCVPISNHLYFYWYRQILGQKVEFLVSFYNNEISEKSEIFDDQFSVERPDGSNFTLKIRSTKLEDSAMYFCASSELWTSDYNEQFFGPGTRLTVL.

This chain connects TRBV4-1 to TRBJ1-2, with unresolved D. Trimming stripped 5 bases from V and 8 bases from J, with 21 bases between. The CDR3 contains 15 residues. The germline V gene has CDR1 MGHRA and CDR2 YSYEKL. This chain's CDR3 is CASSYSGLRPGGYTF. CDR3 bases: TGCGCCAGCAGCTACTCGGGGTTGAGACCGGGAGGCTACACCTTC.

The V and J genes are TRBV19 and TRBJ1-5; no definite D call. In germline, CDR1 is LNHDA, CDR2 SQIVND (reference sequence). Trimming stripped 10 bases from V and 7 bases from J, with 23 bases between. The CDR3 has 15 residues. The CDR3 nucleotides are TGTGCCACCCATTCCGGCTTTTCCCCGGGGCAGCCCCAGCATTTT. As protein: CATHSGFSPGQPQHF. The full variable domain, in which reference TRBV19 and TRBJ1-5 provide the parts outside the CDR3, is DGGITQSPKYLFRKEGQNVTLSCEQNLNHDAMYWYRQDPGQGLRLIYYSQIVNDFQKGDIAEGYSVSREKKESFPLTVTSAQKNPTAFYLCATHSGFSPGQPQHFGDGTRLSIL.

This chain connects TRBV28 to TRBJ2-7; 10 positions agree with TRBD2. V trimming: 10 bases; J trimming: 0 bases; junction bases outside the gene matches: 12. This CDR3 has 16 amino acids. Germline CDR1 is MDHEN and CDR2 is SYDVKM. The CDR3 spells CATYEAGTSASYEQYF. The CDR3 DNA reads as TGTGCCACCTACGAGGCCGGGACTAGCGCCTCCTACGAGCAGTACTTC.

The V and J genes are TRBV28 and TRBJ2-7; D not resolved. The length of the CDR3 is 15 residues. Per the germline V gene, CDR1 is MDHEN and CDR2 is SYDVKM. Trimming pared 2 bases from V and 0 bases from J, leaving 11 bases between. In DNA, the CDR3 is TGTGCCAGCAGTTTAAGTTACAGAAGCTCCTACGAGCAGTACTTC. Translated, it gives CASSLSYRSSYEQYF.

The chain joins TRBV28 to TRBJ2-5, with a weak D call TRBD2 (6 bases). V lost 2 bases to trimming and J lost 4 bases, with 11 bases between them. CDR3 length: 14 amino acids. Germline CDR1 and CDR2: MDHEN and SYDVKM. The CDR3 nucleotides read TGTGCCAGCAGTTTACTGGGGGGTACAGAGACCCAGTACTTC. This gives the protein CASSLLGGTETQYF.

The V gene is TRBV7-2, the J gene TRBJ2-6; 10 positions agree with TRBD2. With 1 base clipped from V and 5 bases from J, the junction kept 8 bases outside the gene matches. The length of the CDR3 is 18 residues. The germline CDR1 and CDR2 sequences are SGHTA and FQGNSA. The CDR3 reads CASSLVRLAGRRANVLTF. DNA of the CDR3: TGTGCCAGCAGCTTAGTGCGACTAGCGGGCCGGAGGGCCAACGTCCTGACTTTC.

The chain combines TRBV11-2 with TRBJ2-3; 7 bases match TRBD2. This CDR3 comprises 16 residues. J gave up 4 bases and V 6 bases, and 13 bases lay outside the gene matches. The germline V gene has CDR1 SGHAT and CDR2 FQNNGV. The CDR3 region is CASSFLRARGADTQYF. The CDR3 coding sequence is TGTGCCAGCAGTTTCCTACGGGCCCGGGGGGCAGATACGCAGTATTTT.

CDR3 bases: TGTGCCAGAAAGGGGCGGGGGAACCTCTCCTACGAGCAGTACTTC. It encodes CARKGRGNLSYEQYF. The chain is built from TRBV2 and TRBJ2-7; 7 bases match TRBD2. The ends lost 9 bases at V and 0 bases at J; junction bases unmatched: 11. Looked up from germline, CDR1 is SNHLY and CDR2 is FYNNEI. This CDR3 is built from 15 residues.

The chain uses TRBV5-1 and TRBJ1-1, with 8 bases lining up with TRBD1. With V trimmed by 0 bases and J by 5 bases, 6 bases remained unmatched. This CDR3 has 15 amino acids. Germline V lookup: CDR1 SGHRS, CDR2 YFSETQ. CDR3 DNA sequence: TGCGCCAGCAGCTTGGCGAAGACAGGGGTGACTGAAGCTTTCTTT. Its protein product is CASSLAKTGVTEAFF.

This chain links TRBV6-6 with TRBJ2-7; TRBD2 matches 7 bases. CDR1 is MNHNY, CDR2 SVGAGI, per germline (reference sequence). After removal of 5 bases from V and 4 bases from J, the junction contained 8 bases not matched to a gene. The CDR3 is 14 amino acids. This CDR3 is CASSPGSGWYEQYF. CDR3 sequence (DNA): TGTGCCAGCAGTCCCGGTAGCGGGTGGTACGAGCAGTACTTC.

This rearrangement joins TRBV6-5 to TRBJ2-7, with 7 bases lining up with TRBD1. Per the germline V gene, CDR1 is MNHEY and CDR2 is SVGAGI. This CDR3 has 16 residues. V dropped 4 bases and J dropped 2; count of bases not matched to a gene: 11. For the CDR3, the DNA is TGTGCCAGCAGTTCAGCCGGGACAGCATTTCCCTACGAGCAGTACTTC. It specifies CASSSAGTAFPYEQYF.

This chain links TRBV28 with TRBJ2-1; D gene unclear. V lost 5 bases, J lost 4 bases, and 15 bases lay in between. Germline CDR1 and CDR2: MDHEN and SYDVKM. The CDR3 has 15 residues. The CDR3 reads CASSRRGPTYNEQFF. DNA of the CDR3: TGTGCCAGCAGTAGGCGAGGCCCTACATACAATGAGCAGTTCTTC. The entire variable domain, with the rest obtained from reference TRBV28 and TRBJ2-1, is as follows: DVKVTQSSRYLVKRTGEKVFLECVQDMDHENMFWYRQDPGLGLRLIYFSYDVKMKEKGDIPEGYSVSREKKERFSLILESASTNQTSMYLCASSRRGPTYNEQFFGPGTRLTVL.

The rearrangement joins TRBV7-6 to TRBJ2-3; D gene ambiguous. V was clipped by 5 bases and J by 4 bases, with 10 bases between them. CDR1 SGHVS and CDR2 FNYEAQ come from the germline V gene. CDR3 length: 13 amino acids. The CDR3 spells CASSRAPADTQYF. The CDR3, as DNA: TGTGCCAGCAGCCGCGCCCCCGCAGATACGCAGTATTTT.

The chain joins TRBV18 to TRBJ2-1, with a possible D match to TRBD1 (5 bases). Between the trimmed V and J ends, which lost 0 bases and 12 bases, there was a span of 21 bases. CDR1 and CDR2 (germline): KGHSH, LQKENI. This CDR3 comprises 16 residues. CDR3 DNA sequence: TGTGCCAGCTCACCACCGAGAACAGGTGTAGCTGTGGGGCAGTTCTTC. It yields the protein CASSPPRTGVAVGQFF.

V usage is TRBV5-8 and J usage is TRBJ1-5; D not resolved. Trimming removed 6 bases at V and 9 bases at J, with 16 bases between. This CDR3 has 13 residues. Germline V gene lookup returns CDR1 SGHTS and CDR2 YDEGEE. CDR3 sequence (DNA): TGTGCCAGCACCCTCGGGTCGGAGTCGCCCCAGCATTTT. Residues: CASTLGSESPQHF.

J is TRBJ2-7 and V is TRBV12-5, with a tentative D call TRBD1 (6 bases). V was clipped by 4 bases and J by 3 bases, with 13 bases between them. The CDR3 loop spans 14 amino acids. Germline V CDR1 and CDR2: LGHNT, FRNRAP. CDR3 sequence reads: CASGSVDRVYEQYF. The CDR3 nucleotides read TGTGCTAGTGGTTCCGTGGACAGAGTCTACGAGCAGTACTTC.

V usage is TRBV6-1 and J usage is TRBJ2-1, with TRBD2 as a possible D gene (6 bases). This CDR3 comprises 16 residues. V was pared by 4 bases and J by 4 bases, with 17 bases between. The germline V gene encodes CDR1 MNHNS and CDR2 SASEGT. As DNA, the CDR3 is TGTGCCAGCAGTGCAACGGAGGGAGCTGGGTACAATGAGCAGTTCTTC. Amino acid sequence: CASSATEGAGYNEQFF.

J is TRBJ1-5 and V is TRBV18; 9 bases map to TRBD1. CDR3 length: 14 amino acids. Losses at the gene ends were 4 bases for V and 3 bases for J; bases not matched to a gene: 1. Germline loops: CDR1 KGHSH, CDR2 LQKENI. The CDR3 nucleotides are TGTGCCAGCTCACGGACAGGGGACAATCAGCCCCAGCATTTT. This translates into CASSRTGDNQPQHF.